This TCR beta chain was sequenced during a study of blood T cell repertoires in COVID-19. Overall study: Both acute and convalescent COVID-19 samples were obtained from the United States, Italy and Spain.

In the original analysis: Amplification from reference gene primers served as the basis for estimated nucleated cell counts. Clones were sequenced by immunoSEQ multiplex PCR, and TCRdb holds only the in-frame ones, with some missing. V and J calls and clone size are copied from that table; D and trimming were computed from the DNA. Among approximately 250,000 clones, 75% to 90% were seen once, and the ten largest hold around 13%. While infection was still active, Seattle patients were enrolled and then followed longitudinally. Germline V gives CDR1 SGHDT, CDR2 YYEEEE. The V end lost 2 bases, the J end lost 2 bases, and 8 bases lay between the germline ends. There are 15 residues in the CDR3.

Source material: peripheral blood. This chain connects TRBV5-6 to TRBJ1-6; D ambiguous. The TCR was taken from a woman between 65 and 79 years old with COVID-19, enrolled during active disease. Written as DNA, the CDR3 is TGTGCCAGCAGCTTATTCGCAGCCTATAATTCACCCCTCCACTTT. It encodes CASSLFAAYNSPLHF.